A single sample is the source of the 2 T cell receptor beta chains below, sequenced in a study of chemoradiotherapy in HPV16-positive cancers. Here immunoSEQ multiplex PCR was the method, and the copy in TCRdb shows in-frame clones only, minus some. This table has about 2,000 clones, 80% to 90% appearing once. Specimen: tumor tissue, collected from a patient who underwent chemoradiotherapy. The receptors originated from a human donor with HPV-associated anogenital cancer.

V gene TRBV6-1 combines with J gene TRBJ1-2; a weak D match, TRBD1 (5 bases). The ends were cut back, 3 bases at V and 6 bases at J, with 23 bases in the middle. The length of the CDR3 is 17 residues. Germline-derived CDR1 and CDR2 are MNHNS and SASEGT. CDR3 DNA sequence: TGTGCCAGCAGTGACCCACCAGGGAGGGGAAGTTGGGATGGCTACACCTTC. Translating gives CASSDPPGRGSWDGYTF.

The V gene is TRBV7-2, the J gene TRBJ2-7; 9 nucleotides align to TRBD2. CDR1 is SGHTA and CDR2 is FQGNSA in the germline V gene. The CDR3 is made up of 15 amino acids. V dropped 2 bases and J dropped 1; count of bases not matched to a gene: 3. The CDR3: CASSLQSGRSYEQYF. Written as DNA, the CDR3 is TGTGCCAGCAGCTTACAAAGCGGGAGGTCCTACGAGCAGTACTTC.